Following are 14 T cell receptor beta chains from one sample sequenced in a study of Ad26.COV2.S vaccination and SARS-CoV-2 variants. The treatment is: over 15 received Ad26.COV2.S at low or high dose, single or two shots; about 5 received placebo; per-sample allocation not given. Collection of the samples took place on day 63 after the first injection of vaccine or placebo. Here immunoSEQ multiplex PCR was the method, and the copy in TCRdb shows in-frame clones only, minus some. The table lists 240,000 or so clones, roughly 90% of them singletons. The specimen was peripheral blood, collected in a trial of Ad26.COV2.S vaccine versus placebo. The receptors here all came from a person aged 18-60 years who received the Ad26.COV2.S COVID-19 vaccine or a placebo.

V usage is TRBV18 and J usage is TRBJ2-7, with D maybe TRBD2 (5 bases). V shed 3 bases and J shed 5 bases, with 14 bases lying between them. Germline-derived CDR1 and CDR2 are KGHSH and LQKENI. The CDR3 runs to 14 residues. CDR3 protein: CASSPKGSRNEQYF. For the CDR3, the DNA is TGTGCCAGCTCACCTAAAGGGAGTAGGAACGAGCAGTACTTC. The full variable domain, rest sourced from reference TRBV18 and TRBJ2-7, is NAGVMQNPRHLVRRRGQEARLRCSPMKGHSHVYWYRQLPEEGLKFMVYLQKENIIDESGMPKERFSAEFPKEGPSILRIQQVVRGDSAAYFCASSPKGSRNEQYFGPGTRLTVT.

This clone has a single count. The V and J genes are TRBV7-3 and TRBJ2-1; 12 bases align to TRBD2. The CDR3 length is 17 residues. CDR1 is SGHTA and CDR2 is FQGTGA in the germline V gene. Trimming took 5 bases from V and 7 from J; bases not matched to a gene: 12. The CDR3 protein is CASSRSSGGASTNEQFF. The CDR3 DNA sequence: TGTGCCAGCAGCCGCTCTAGCGGGGGGGCTTCTACAAATGAGCAGTTCTTC.

J is TRBJ2-3 and V is TRBV7-3, with TRBD2 identical over 12 bases. Germline loops: CDR1 SGHTA, CDR2 FQGTGA. With V trimmed by 5 bases and J by 6 bases, 3 bases remained unmatched. The CDR3 covers 14 residues. The CDR3 sequence is CASSPLAGGDTQYF. CDR3 coding DNA: TGTGCCAGCAGCCCACTAGCGGGGGGCGATACGCAGTATTTT.

V and J are TRBV27 and TRBJ2-3; the match to TRBD2 covers 13 bases. CDR3 length: 17 residues. Germline values: CDR1 MNHEY, CDR2 SMNVEV (reference sequence). The V and J ends lost 1 base and 4 bases, in that order; junction bases with no gene match: 5. The CDR3 DNA reads TGTGCCAGCAGTTTATTAGGACTAGCGGGAGATTCAGATACGCAGTATTTT. Translated: CASSLLGLAGDSDTQYF.

This chain connects TRBV19 to TRBJ1-5; no firm D call. This CDR3 is 12 amino acids long. Germline V gives CDR1 LNHDA, CDR2 SQIVND (reference sequence). V shed 7 bases and J shed 4 bases, with 8 bases lying between them. DNA of the CDR3: TGTGCCAGTAACAGTCAGAATCAGCCCCAGCATTTT. It codes for CASNSQNQPQHF.

The rearrangement uses TRBV5-1 and TRBJ1-2; D unclear. V lost 0 bases, J lost 0 bases, and 18 bases lay in between. CDR1 and CDR2 from the germline V gene are SGHRS and YFSETQ. The length of the CDR3 is 18 residues. CDR3: CASSLASGLYGPNYGYTF. CDR3 DNA sequence: TGCGCCAGCAGCTTGGCGAGTGGACTATACGGCCCTAACTATGGCTACACCTTC.

The chain is built from TRBV19 and TRBJ1-1; D uncertain. Germline V gene data show CDR1 as LNHDA and CDR2 as SQIVND (reference sequence). Trimming shortened V by 5 bases and J by 0 bases, and 4 bases separated the two germline ends. This CDR3 is built from 12 residues. The CDR3 bases are TGTGCCAGTAGTCGCATGAACACTGAAGCTTTCTTT. It is translated as CASSRMNTEAFF.

The chain employs TRBV13 and TRBJ2-7; D may be TRBD2 (5 bases). CDR1 PRHDT and CDR2 FYEKMQ come from the germline V gene (reference sequence). The V gene lost 1 base and the J gene lost 3 bases, with 10 bases spanning the gap. This CDR3 has 14 amino acids. The CDR3 region has the DNA TGTGCCAGCAGCTTAGAACTTCGGGGCTACGAGCAGTACTTC. Its translation: CASSLELRGYEQYF.

The J gene is TRBJ2-3, the V gene TRBV10-3; either TRBD1 or TRBD2 may fit D (6 bases each). CDR1 and CDR2 (germline): ENHRY, SYGVKD. The CDR3 is 15 amino acids. The germline V and J ends were trimmed by 5 bases and 0 bases, with 12 bases remaining between them. The DNA of the CDR3 is TGTGCCATCAGTACGGGGGCCTCTAGCACAGATACGCAGTATTTT. As protein: CAISTGASSTDTQYF.

This chain joins TRBV2 and TRBJ2-7; tentative D call: TRBD1 (6 bases). Germline V gene lookup returns CDR1 SNHLY and CDR2 FYNNEI. Trimming pared 4 bases from V and 6 bases from J, leaving 19 bases between. This CDR3 spans 15 amino acids. Written as DNA, the CDR3 is TGTGCCAGCAGTGCTCTCGGTCAGGGGATGGCCGAGCAGTACTTC. It yields the protein CASSALGQGMAEQYF.

This sequence joins TRBV5-6 and TRBJ2-3, with TRBD1 as a possible D gene (6 bases). V lost 4 bases and J lost 2, with 20 bases in between. Looked up from germline, CDR1 is SGHDT and CDR2 is YYEEEE. The CDR3 spans 17 residues. The CDR3 region is CASSIPQGTDYTDTQYF. The CDR3 DNA follows: TGTGCCAGCAGCATACCACAGGGAACCGATTACACAGATACGCAGTATTTT.

This sequence joins TRBV5-6 and TRBJ1-1, with D tentatively TRBD1 (5 bases). Looked up from germline, CDR1 is SGHDT and CDR2 is YYEEEE. V was clipped by 2 bases and J by 1 base, with 12 bases between them. This CDR3 spans 15 amino acids. The CDR3 sequence: CASSFLGGQNTEAFF. CDR3 DNA sequence: TGTGCCAGCAGCTTTCTCGGGGGTCAGAACACTGAAGCTTTCTTT.

The chain carries TRBV29-1 and TRBJ1-5, with TRBD1 as a possible D gene (5 bases). V gave up 4 bases and J gave up 5 bases, with 18 bases separating them. The CDR3 spans 15 residues. Germline V CDR1 and CDR2: SQVTM, ANQGSEA. The DNA for the CDR3 is TGCAGCGTTGCTCTTACGGCAGGGATCGATCAGCCCCAGCATTTT. Translated, it gives CSVALTAGIDQPQHF.

CDR3 nucleotides: TGTGCCACCAGCCCGTCCTACGAGCAGTACTTC. Translating it yields CATSPSYEQYF. The chain recombines TRBV24-1 with TRBJ2-7; D remains unclear. Germline CDR1 reads KGHDR; CDR2 reads SFDVKD. V lost 7 bases, J lost 1 base, and 4 bases lay in between. The CDR3 contains 11 residues.